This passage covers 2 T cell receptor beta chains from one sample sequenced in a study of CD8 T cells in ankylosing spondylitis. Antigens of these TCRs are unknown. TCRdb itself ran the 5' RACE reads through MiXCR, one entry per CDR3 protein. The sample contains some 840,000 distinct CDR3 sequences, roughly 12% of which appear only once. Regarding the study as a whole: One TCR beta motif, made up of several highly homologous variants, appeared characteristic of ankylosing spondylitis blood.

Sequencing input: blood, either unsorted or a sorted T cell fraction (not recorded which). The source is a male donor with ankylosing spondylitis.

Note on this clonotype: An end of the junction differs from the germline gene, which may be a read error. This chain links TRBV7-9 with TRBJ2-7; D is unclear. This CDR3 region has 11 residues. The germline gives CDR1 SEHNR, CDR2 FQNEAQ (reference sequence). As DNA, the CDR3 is TGTGCCAGCAGCTTCGTGACGGACCCCGTCTTC. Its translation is CASSFVTDPVF.

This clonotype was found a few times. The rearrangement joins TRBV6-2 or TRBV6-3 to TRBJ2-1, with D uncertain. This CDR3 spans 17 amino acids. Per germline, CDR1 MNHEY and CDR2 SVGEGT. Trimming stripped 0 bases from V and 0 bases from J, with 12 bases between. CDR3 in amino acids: CASSYSPDASSYNEQFF. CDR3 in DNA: TGTGCCAGCAGTTACTCGCCGGACGCGAGCTCCTACAATGAGCAGTTCTTC.